These 5 T cell receptor beta chains came from one sample sequenced in a study of Tregs in tolerant kidney transplant recipients. Mixed chimerism was transient after nonmyeloablative marrow transplants from related graft donors. This table comes from immunoSEQ multiplex PCR, and its TCRdb copy is limited to in-frame clones, with some not included. This sample's clone table lists about 11,000 clones. The sample consisted of CD8+ T cells from blood (PBMCs), taken 24 months after the transplant. Source of these receptors: a human patient who received a combined kidney and bone marrow transplant. Some T cells could come from the graft donor.

Of note for this clone: From the germline J gene comes the end of the CDR3, since the read stops 3 residues before it. This chain links TRBV20-1 with TRBJ2-7, with 8 bases fitting TRBD2. Germline V gene data show CDR1 as DFQATT and CDR2 as SNEGSKA (reference sequence). CDR3 length equals 15 residues. The V gene end was trimmed by 0 bases and the J gene end by 1 base; junction bases not matched to a gene: 5. The CDR3 loop reads CSARDLLADSYEQYF. The CDR3 DNA, read in part, is TGCAGTGCTAGAGATCTACTAGCGGATTCCTACGAG.

As concerns this clone: Read coverage stops 3 residues before the CDR3 terminus; the germline J gene supplies the remainder. V and J are TRBV14 and TRBJ2-3, with 7 bases aligning to TRBD2. With V trimmed by 2 bases and J by 0 bases, 8 bases remained unmatched. This CDR3 region has 17 residues. Looked up from germline, CDR1 is SGHDN and CDR2 is FVKESK. The DNA read from the CDR3 is TGTGCCAGCAGCCAAAACCAGCGGGGATGGAGCACAGATACG. Encoded protein: CASSQNQRGWSTDT. In full, the CDR3 is CASSQNQRGWSTDTQYF.

A word on this clone: Sequencing ends 3 residues short of the CDR3 end; the germline J gene provides the rest. The gene calls are TRBV28 and TRBJ2-5; 7 bases agree with TRBD1. From germline, CDR1 is MDHEN and CDR2 SYDVKM. Unmatched junction bases numbered 3, after V lost 11 bases and J lost 0 bases. The CDR3 sequence is 12 residues long. Here the CDR3 reads CAGGQNQETQYF. The CDR3 bases that were read are TGTGCCGGGGGACAGAACCAAGAGACC.

As regards this clone: The CDR3 end falls 3 residues outside the read, so it is completed with the germline J gene. This chain connects TRBV19 to TRBJ2-7, with D perhaps TRBD1 (9 bases). This CDR3 spans 15 amino acids. With 5 bases removed from V and 3 bases from J, the gap between germline ends came to 17 bases. Germline V gene data show CDR1 as LNHDA and CDR2 as SQIVND (reference sequence). The CDR3 here is CASSLGQGTSYEQYF. The CDR3 bases that were read are TGTGCCAGTAGTCTCGGACAGGGGACTAGCTACGAG.

Note on this clone: The read terminates 3 residues before the CDR3 end, so the remaining end is supplied by the germline J gene. V gene TRBV29-1 combines with J gene TRBJ2-7; 14 nucleotides align to TRBD2. The germline V gene has CDR1 SQVTM and CDR2 ANQGSEA. The CDR3 runs to 14 residues. The ends lost 3 bases at V and 6 bases at J; junction bases unmatched: 4. The CDR3 sequence is CSVEGTSGSFEQYF. CDR3 DNA (partial): TGCAGCGTTGAGGGGACTAGCGGGAGTTTCGAG.